This TCR beta chain was captured in a study of blood T cell repertoires in COVID-19. Across the whole study: Spain, Italy and the United States supplied samples that represented acute and convalescent COVID-19. Sources were T cells, B-cell-depleted T cells, or PBMCs; the material itself was cDNA or gDNA.

Sequenced by immunoSEQ multiplex PCR; TCRdb stores in-frame clones only, minus some. The sample includes 200,000 or so clones, about 87% seen only once; the top ten take around 2.7%. V was clipped by 2 bases and J by 3 bases; unmatched bases: 12. The CDR3 is 18 residues long. This receptor was taken from a man aged 55 to 70 with acute or convalescent COVID-19. The chain joins TRBV6-7 to TRBJ1-4; 7 bases agree with TRBD1. TRBV6-7 is classed as an ORF, of uncertain function. The sequencing input was peripheral blood. The chain's CDR3 is CASSYVSGTGTANEKLFF. The CDR3 region has the DNA TGTGCCAGCAGTTACGTCTCGGGGACCGGGACAGCTAATGAAAAACTGTTTTTT.